The 13 T cell receptor beta chains below all came from one sample that was sequenced in a study of blood T cell repertoires in COVID-19. Libraries were prepared by immunoSEQ multiplex PCR; TCRdb keeps only in-frame clonotypes and omits some of them. This sample has about 400,000 clones, with approximately 88% found just once. Sample: PBMCs or T cells enriched from blood (not recorded which). The source is a woman between 40 and 55 years old with acute COVID-19.

This clone turned up a few times. V and J are TRBV2 and TRBJ2-7; tentatively, D is TRBD1 (6 bases). This CDR3 is 12 amino acids long. Trimming pared 6 bases from V and 3 bases from J, leaving 9 bases between. The V gene's germline CDR1 is SNHLY and CDR2 FYNNEI. CDR3 nucleotides: TGTGCCAGCAGAGAGACAGGCTACGAGCAGTACTTC. Its translation is CASRETGYEQYF. The full variable domain, in which reference TRBV2 and TRBJ2-7 provide the parts outside the CDR3, is EPEVTQTPSHQVTQMGQEVILRCVPISNHLYFYWYRQILGQKVEFLVSFYNNEISEKSEIFDDQFSVERPDGSNFTLKIRSTKLEDSAMYFCASRETGYEQYFGPGTRLTVT.

The chain combines TRBV5-5 with TRBJ2-7, with D unresolved. The ends were cut back, 0 bases at V and 7 bases at J, with 14 bases in the middle. The CDR3 has 14 amino acids. Germline V gives CDR1 SGHKS, CDR2 YYEKEE (reference sequence). The CDR3 sequence is CASSLDPGPGEQYF. CDR3 DNA: TGTGCCAGCAGCTTGGATCCGGGTCCGGGTGAGCAGTACTTC.

This clone came up a few times. V and J are TRBV5-8 and TRBJ1-2; TRBD1 might be the D (6 bases). CDR3 size: 14 residues. Germline V gene lookup returns CDR1 SGHTS and CDR2 YDEGEE. With 2 bases removed from V and 7 bases from J, the gap between germline ends came to 15 bases. CDR3 sequence: CASSFEVPGAGYTF. The CDR3 DNA follows: TGTGCCAGCAGCTTTGAAGTTCCAGGGGCTGGCTACACCTTC.

The genes are TRBV19 and TRBJ2-1; D ambiguous. V lost 0 bases to trimming and J lost 12 bases, with 12 bases between them. CDR1 is LNHDA and CDR2 is SQIVND in the germline V gene (reference sequence). The CDR3 runs 13 residues. The CDR3 nucleotides are TGTGCCAGTAGTATAGATCTGGGCTTGAGGCAGTTCTTC. It yields the protein CASSIDLGLRQFF.

The sample holds a few counts of this clone. This chain links TRBV2 with TRBJ1-5; a weak D match, TRBD1 (6 bases). V lost 6 bases to trimming and J lost 1 base, with 16 bases between them. The germline CDR1 and CDR2 sequences are SNHLY and FYNNEI. The CDR3 is 16 amino acids. The CDR3 DNA sequence: TGTGCCAGCAGCTATGACAGGTACTCGAGCAATCAGCCCCAGCATTTT. Translated: CASSYDRYSSNQPQHF.

The chain has TRBV19 and TRBJ1-5; 9 bases line up with TRBD1. V lost 3 bases and J lost 6; bases outside the gene matches: 6. Germline V lookup: CDR1 LNHDA, CDR2 SQIVND (reference sequence). CDR3 length: 15 residues. The CDR3 region is CASSMFRDRAQPQHF. The DNA of the CDR3 is TGTGCCAGTAGTATGTTTCGGGACAGGGCTCAGCCCCAGCATTTT.

This chain joins TRBV2 and TRBJ2-1, with a tentative D call TRBD2 (6 bases). The CDR3 consists of 14 residues. From germline, CDR1 is SNHLY and CDR2 FYNNEI. Trimming took 7 bases from V and 6 from J, leaving 16 bases between them. For the CDR3, the DNA is TGTGCCAGCACCCCTAGCGTAAGTTCCAATGAGCAGTTCTTC. Protein: CASTPSVSSNEQFF. Full variable domain (missing parts from reference TRBV2 and TRBJ2-1): EPEVTQTPSHQVTQMGQEVILRCVPISNHLYFYWYRQILGQKVEFLVSFYNNEISEKSEIFDDQFSVERPDGSNFTLKIRSTKLEDSAMYFCASTPSVSSNEQFFGPGTRLTVL.

V is TRBV6-1 and J is TRBJ1-5; a weak D match, TRBD1 (5 bases). This CDR3 contains 15 residues. Trimming shortened V by 2 bases and J by 2 bases, and 10 bases separated the two germline ends. Germline V gene data show CDR1 as MNHNS and CDR2 as SASEGT. DNA for the CDR3: TGTGCCAGCAGTGAATGGAGGGGTGGCAATCAGCCCCAGCATTTT. Translating gives CASSEWRGGNQPQHF.

This clone was observed a handful of times. The V call is TRBV3-1 (or the pseudogene TRBV3-2), the J call TRBJ1-2, with D unresolved. Trimming pared 3 bases from V and 2 bases from J, leaving 13 bases between. CDR1 is LGHDT and CDR2 is YNNKEL in the germline V gene (reference sequence). The CDR3 runs to 15 residues. CDR3 region: CASSHRVYSNYGYTF. The CDR3, as DNA: TGTGCCAGCAGCCACCGGGTATACTCAAACTATGGCTACACCTTC.

The chain links TRBV3-1 (or the pseudogene TRBV3-2) to TRBJ1-6, with 7 bases that match TRBD1. V trimming: 5 bases; J trimming: 6 bases; junction bases outside the gene matches: 7. Germline V lookup: CDR1 LGHDT, CDR2 YNNKEL (reference sequence). The CDR3 length is 15 residues. This CDR3 is CASSAYGTVNSPLHF. The DNA of the CDR3 is TGTGCCAGCAGCGCTTATGGGACAGTTAATTCACCCCTCCACTTT.

On this clone itself: Compared with germline, one end of the junction differs, possibly owing to a read error. The chain couples TRBV13 to TRBJ2-1; 16 bases map to TRBD2. Germline CDR1 is PRHDT and CDR2 is FYEKMQ (reference sequence). The CDR3 extends over 19 amino acids. CDR3 region: CASSALPGLAGGTYSEQFF. The DNA of the CDR3 is TGTGCCAGCAGCGCCCTTCCGGGACTAGCGGGGGGGACTTACAGTGAGCAGTTCTTC.

The J gene is TRBJ1-4, the V gene TRBV5-6, with 7 positions matching TRBD1. Per the germline V gene, CDR1 is SGHDT and CDR2 is YYEEEE. The CDR3 consists of 14 residues. J was trimmed by 8 bases and V by 4 bases; bases with no gene match: 8. CDR3 amino acids: CASSVEGAGEKLFF. For the CDR3, the DNA is TGTGCCAGCAGCGTAGAGGGGGCCGGCGAAAAACTGTTTTTT.

This chain joins TRBV4-1 and TRBJ1-5; 9 nucleotides match TRBD1. The germline V gene encodes CDR1 MGHRA and CDR2 YSYEKL. The CDR3 extends over 16 amino acids. Trimming removed 4 bases from V and 3 bases from J; junction bases left unmatched: 7. The CDR3 DNA sequence: TGCGCCAGCAGCCTAAGATGGACAGGGGCCAATCAGCCCCAGCATTTT. Translated: CASSLRWTGANQPQHF.